Described below is a single T cell receptor beta chain sequence and its context. The sample originates from a study of control samples from healthy donors and cancer patients. The CDR3 is 15 residues long. The ends were cut back, 0 bases at V and 0 bases at J, with 7 bases in the middle. Germline-derived CDR1 and CDR2 are SGHTS and YDEGEE. Clones were read by immunoSEQ multiplex PCR, and TCRdb kept only the in-frame ones, dropping some. The sample records 110,000 or so clones, about 87% being singletons. The chain has TRBV5-8 and TRBJ1-3; D unclear. The TCR was taken from a man aged 25 to 40 in good health. Sequenced: blood. CDR3 sequence (DNA): TGTGCCAGCAGCTTGGAAACTTTCTCTGGAAACACCATATATTTT. Protein sequence: CASSLETFSGNTIYF.